A selection of T cell receptor beta chains follows, all from one sample in a study of cytomegalovirus exposure and HLA in healthy donors. Generated by immunoSEQ multiplex PCR, the TCRdb table keeps only in-frame clones and is missing some. Seen here are a few hundred thousand clones, about 80% observed once, and the top ten hold around 1.4%. The source material was PBMCs. The receptors were gathered from a girl between 5 and 17 years old in good health and CMV-seronegative. CDR3s include the opening cysteine and the closing phenylalanine or tryptophan. D genes are given only for firm matches. Some rows have no size entry. The others give once, few or many, or a class for an expanded clone.

v_call	d_call	clone_size	j_call	cdr3_aa	cdr3_nt
TRBV18	TRBD1	-	TRBJ1-1	CASSPNRDRELYIMNTEAFF	TGTGCCAGCTCACCGAACCGGGACAGGGAGTTATACATCATGAACACTGAAGCTTTCTTT
TRBV2	-	few	TRBJ1-5	CASTPQINQPQHF	TGTGCCAGCACGCCGCAGATTAATCAGCCCCAGCATTTT
TRBV11-2	-	-	TRBJ1-1	CASSFGQVNTEAFF	TGTGCCAGCAGCTTTGGGCAGGTGAACACTGAAGCTTTCTTT
TRBV15	-	-	TRBJ1-1	CATSRDRAANTEAFF	TGTGCCACCAGCAGAGATCGCGCGGCGAACACTGAAGCTTTCTTT
TRBV14	TRBD2	-	TRBJ2-7	CASSKTGTSVYF	TGTGCCAGCAGTAAAACCGGGACTAGCGTCTACTTC
TRBV30	TRBD2	-	TRBJ2-7	CAWSAILRGVYEQYF	TGTGCCTGGAGTGCTATACTGCGGGGGGTCTACGAGCAGTACTTC
TRBV18	-	once	TRBJ2-5	CASSPRRGRETQYF	TGTGCCAGCTCCCCCCGGCGAGGCCGGGAGACCCAGTACTTC
TRBV2	TRBD1	-	TRBJ1-2	CASSVQGGNYGYTF	TGTGCCAGCAGTGTCCAGGGGGGCAACTATGGCTACACCTTC
TRBV27	-	-	TRBJ1-6	CASGRREGNSPLHF	TGTGCCAGCGGTCGGAGGGAAGGTAATTCACCCCTCCACTTT
TRBV27	TRBD1	-	TRBJ1-1	CASRGQGATAEAFF	TGTGCCAGCAGGGGACAGGGTGCTACAGCTGAAGCTTTCTTT
TRBV5-6	-	-	TRBJ2-7	CASSLQTYEQYF	TGTGCCAGCAGCTTGCAAACCTACGAACAGTACTTC